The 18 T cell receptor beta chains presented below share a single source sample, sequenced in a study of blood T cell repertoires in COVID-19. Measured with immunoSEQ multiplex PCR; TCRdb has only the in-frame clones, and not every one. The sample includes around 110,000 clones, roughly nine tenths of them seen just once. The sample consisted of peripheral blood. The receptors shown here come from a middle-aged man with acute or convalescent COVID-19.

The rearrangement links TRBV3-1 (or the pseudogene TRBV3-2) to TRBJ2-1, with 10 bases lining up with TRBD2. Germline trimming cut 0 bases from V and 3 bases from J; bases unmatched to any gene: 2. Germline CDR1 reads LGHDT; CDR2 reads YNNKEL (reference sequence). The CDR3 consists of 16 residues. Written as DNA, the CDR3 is TGTGCCAGCAGCCAAGAAGCGGGAGGGATCTACAATGAGCAGTTCTTC. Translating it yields CASSQEAGGIYNEQFF.

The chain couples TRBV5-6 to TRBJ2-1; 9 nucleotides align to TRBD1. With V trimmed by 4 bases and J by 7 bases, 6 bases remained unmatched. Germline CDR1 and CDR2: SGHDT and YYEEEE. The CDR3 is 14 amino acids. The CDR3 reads CASSPGQGENEQFF. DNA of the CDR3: TGTGCCAGCAGCCCGGGACAGGGTGAGAATGAGCAGTTCTTC.

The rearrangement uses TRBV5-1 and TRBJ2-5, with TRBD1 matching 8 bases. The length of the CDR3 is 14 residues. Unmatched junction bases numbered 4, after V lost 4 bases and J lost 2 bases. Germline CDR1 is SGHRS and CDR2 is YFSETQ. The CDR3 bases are TGCGCCAGCAGCATCTGGACAGGGCAAGAGACCCAGTACTTC. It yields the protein CASSIWTGQETQYF.

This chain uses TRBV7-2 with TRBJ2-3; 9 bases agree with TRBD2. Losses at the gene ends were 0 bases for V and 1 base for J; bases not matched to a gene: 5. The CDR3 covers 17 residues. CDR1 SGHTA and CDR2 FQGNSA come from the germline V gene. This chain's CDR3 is CASSLAVAGARTDTQYF. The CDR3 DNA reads TGTGCCAGCAGCTTAGCCGTAGCGGGGGCCCGCACAGATACGCAGTATTTT.

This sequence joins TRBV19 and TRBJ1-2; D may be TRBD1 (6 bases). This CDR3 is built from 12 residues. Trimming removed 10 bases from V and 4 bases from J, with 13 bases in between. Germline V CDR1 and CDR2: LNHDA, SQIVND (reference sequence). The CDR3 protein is CATKTGGYGYTF. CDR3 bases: TGTGCCACCAAGACAGGCGGCTATGGCTACACCTTC.

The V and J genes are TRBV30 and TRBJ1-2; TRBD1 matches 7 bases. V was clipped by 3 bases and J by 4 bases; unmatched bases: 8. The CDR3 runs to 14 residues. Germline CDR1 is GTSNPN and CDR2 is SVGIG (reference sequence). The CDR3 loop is CAWRGTGAIYGYTF. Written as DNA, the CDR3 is TGTGCCTGGAGAGGTACAGGGGCGATCTATGGCTACACCTTC.

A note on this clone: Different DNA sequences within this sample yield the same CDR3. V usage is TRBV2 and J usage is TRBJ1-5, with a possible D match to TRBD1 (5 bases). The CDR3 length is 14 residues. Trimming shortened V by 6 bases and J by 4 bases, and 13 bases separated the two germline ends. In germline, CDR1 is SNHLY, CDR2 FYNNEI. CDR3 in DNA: TGTGCCAGCAGCGTAAGACAGATAAATCAGCCCCAGCATTTT. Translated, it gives CASSVRQINQPQHF.

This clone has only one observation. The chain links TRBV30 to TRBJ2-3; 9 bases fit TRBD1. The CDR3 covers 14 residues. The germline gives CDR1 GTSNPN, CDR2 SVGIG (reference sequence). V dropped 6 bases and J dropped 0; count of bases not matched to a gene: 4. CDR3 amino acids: CACRTGVSTDTQYF. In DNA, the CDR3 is TGTGCCTGTAGGACAGGGGTCAGCACAGATACGCAGTATTTT.

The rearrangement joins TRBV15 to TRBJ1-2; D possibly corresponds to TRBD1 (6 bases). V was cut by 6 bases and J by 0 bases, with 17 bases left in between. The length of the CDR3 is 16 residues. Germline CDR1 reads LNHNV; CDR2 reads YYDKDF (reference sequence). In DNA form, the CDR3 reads TGTGCCACCAGTCGGGACAACCAGGTCACTAACTATGGCTACACCTTC. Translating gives CATSRDNQVTNYGYTF.

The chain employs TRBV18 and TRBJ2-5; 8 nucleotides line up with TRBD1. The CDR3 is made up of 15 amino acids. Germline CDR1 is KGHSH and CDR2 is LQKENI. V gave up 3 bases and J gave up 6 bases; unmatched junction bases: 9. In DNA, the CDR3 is TGTGCCAGCTCACCTTTCGGGACAGGAATAAAGACCCAGTACTTC. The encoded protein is CASSPFGTGIKTQYF.

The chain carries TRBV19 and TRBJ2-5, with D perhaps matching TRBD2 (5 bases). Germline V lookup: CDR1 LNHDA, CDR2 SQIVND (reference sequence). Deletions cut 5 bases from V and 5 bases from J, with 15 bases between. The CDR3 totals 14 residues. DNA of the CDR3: TGTGCCAGTAGTCGAGGACTGTCACGGGAGACCCAGTACTTC. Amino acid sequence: CASSRGLSRETQYF.

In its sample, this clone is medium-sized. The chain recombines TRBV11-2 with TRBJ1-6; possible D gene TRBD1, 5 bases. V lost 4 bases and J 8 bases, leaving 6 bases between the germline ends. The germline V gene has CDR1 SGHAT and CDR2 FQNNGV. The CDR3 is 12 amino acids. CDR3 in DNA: TGTGCCAGCAGCTCAGGGTATTCACCCCTCCACTTT. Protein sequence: CASSSGYSPLHF.

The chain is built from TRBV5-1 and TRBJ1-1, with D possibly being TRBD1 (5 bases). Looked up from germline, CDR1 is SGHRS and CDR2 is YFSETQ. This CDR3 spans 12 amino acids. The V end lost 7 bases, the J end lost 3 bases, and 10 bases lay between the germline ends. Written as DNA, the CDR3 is TGCGCCAGCGCGGGGACCCACACTGAAGCTTTCTTT. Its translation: CASAGTHTEAFF.

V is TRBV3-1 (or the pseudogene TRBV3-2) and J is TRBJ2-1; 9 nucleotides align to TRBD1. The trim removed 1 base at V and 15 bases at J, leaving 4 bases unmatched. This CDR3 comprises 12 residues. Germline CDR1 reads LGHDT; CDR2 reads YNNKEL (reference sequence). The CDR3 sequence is CASSQGDRAVFF. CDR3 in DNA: TGTGCCAGCAGCCAAGGGGACAGGGCTGTGTTCTTC.

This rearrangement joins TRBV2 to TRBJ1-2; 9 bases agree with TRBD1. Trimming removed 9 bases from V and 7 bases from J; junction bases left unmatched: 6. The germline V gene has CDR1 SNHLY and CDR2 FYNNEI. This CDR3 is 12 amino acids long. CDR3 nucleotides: TGTGCCAGGGCGGGACAGGGTCGTGGCTACACCTTC. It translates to CARAGQGRGYTF.

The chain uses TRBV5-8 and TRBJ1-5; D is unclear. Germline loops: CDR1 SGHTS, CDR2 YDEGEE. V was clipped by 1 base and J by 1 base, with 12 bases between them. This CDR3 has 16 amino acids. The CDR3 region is CASSLFEGSSNQPQHF. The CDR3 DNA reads TGTGCCAGCAGCTTGTTCGAGGGCTCGAGCAATCAGCCCCAGCATTTT.

CDR3 nucleotide sequence: TGTGCCAGCATCGGGTACCTTAACACTGAAGCTTTCTTT. This gives the protein CASIGYLNTEAFF. V usage is TRBV28 and J usage is TRBJ1-1; D gene ambiguous. The CDR3 is 13 residues long. Trimming took 7 bases from V and 2 from J, leaving 11 bases between them. The germline V gene has CDR1 MDHEN and CDR2 SYDVKM.

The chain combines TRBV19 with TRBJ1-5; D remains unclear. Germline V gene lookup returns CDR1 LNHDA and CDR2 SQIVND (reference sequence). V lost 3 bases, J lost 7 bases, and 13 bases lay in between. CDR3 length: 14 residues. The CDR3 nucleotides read TGTGCCAGTAGTATGGGAGATCTCAACCAGCCCCAGCATTTT. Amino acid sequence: CASSMGDLNQPQHF.